A single sample is the source of the 3 T cell receptor beta chains below, sequenced in a study of OX40 agonist ivuxolimab in advanced cancers. Repertoires were generated with immunoSEQ multiplex PCR, while TCRdb's copy carries only in-frame clones and drops some. The data contain about 73,000 clones, 90% of them singletons. The sample consisted of CD4+ or CD8+ T cells sorted from blood, taken in a trial of the OX40 agonist ivuxolimab. These TCRs come from an adult with an advanced solid tumor such as melanoma, head and neck, liver or kidney cancer.

The chain uses TRBV5-1 and TRBJ2-7, with 10 bases matching TRBD2. The CDR3 consists of 18 residues. J gave up 4 bases and V 3 bases, and 16 bases lay outside the gene matches. Germline V gene lookup returns CDR1 SGHRS and CDR2 YFSETQ. CDR3 in DNA: TGCGCCAGCAGCTCCGGGCCCCCAGGCCTAGCGGGAGTGTACGAGCAGTACTTC. Translation gives CASSSGPPGLAGVYEQYF.

The chain has TRBV5-6 and TRBJ2-7; D is possibly TRBD2 (5 bases). Germline lookup yields CDR1 SGHDT and CDR2 YYEEEE. This CDR3 region has 13 residues. The germline V and J ends were trimmed by 0 bases and 7 bases, with 11 bases remaining between them. CDR3 sequence (DNA): TGTGCCAGCAGCTTGGGAGGGCCGGATGAGCAGTACTTC. It yields the protein CASSLGGPDEQYF.

The CDR3 protein is CASSHPASWLAGYNEQFF. The CDR3 bases are TGCGCCAGCAGCCATCCGGCCTCCTGGCTAGCGGGCTACAATGAGCAGTTCTTC. V is TRBV4-1 and J is TRBJ2-1; 8 nucleotides align to TRBD2. Germline CDR1 is MGHRA and CDR2 is YSYEKL. This CDR3 spans 18 amino acids. V was clipped by 3 bases and J by 3 bases; unmatched bases: 13.